This note documents a single T cell receptor (beta chain) sequence. Germline V lookup: CDR1 DFQATT, CDR2 SNEGSKA (reference sequence). This CDR3 is 13 amino acids long. Researchers isolated at least 6.5 million PBMCs per sample. The source of the sample is a study of blood T cells in healthy people across ages. Using a J-beta primer mix together with a sample-barcoded 5' primer, a second PCR was run for about 6 to 11 cycles. TCRdb reprocessed the 5' RACE reads with MiXCR, giving one entry per CDR3 protein. The table shows over 1.5 million distinct CDR3 sequences, with about 49% occurring only once. Sequencing input: blood. The sequence came from a woman between 40 and 50 years old in good health. The chain has TRBV20-1 and TRBJ2-7; perhaps TRBD2 as D (6 bases). Gene TRBJ2-5 matches the end of the DNA better, so the J call may be wrong. The DNA of the CDR3 is TGCAGTGCCACAATCGGAGGGGATGGGACCCAGTACTTC. This gives the protein CSATIGGDGTQYF.